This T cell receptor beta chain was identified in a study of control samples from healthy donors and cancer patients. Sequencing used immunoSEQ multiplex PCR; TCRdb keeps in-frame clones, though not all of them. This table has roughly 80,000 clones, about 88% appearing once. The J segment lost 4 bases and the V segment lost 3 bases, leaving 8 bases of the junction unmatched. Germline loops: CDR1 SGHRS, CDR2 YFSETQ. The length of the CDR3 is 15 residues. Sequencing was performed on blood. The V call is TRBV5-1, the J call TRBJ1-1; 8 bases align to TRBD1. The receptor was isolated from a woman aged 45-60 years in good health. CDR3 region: CASSSTGVGRTEAFF. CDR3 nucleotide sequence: TGCGCCAGCAGCTCGACAGGGGTAGGTCGCACTGAAGCTTTCTTT.